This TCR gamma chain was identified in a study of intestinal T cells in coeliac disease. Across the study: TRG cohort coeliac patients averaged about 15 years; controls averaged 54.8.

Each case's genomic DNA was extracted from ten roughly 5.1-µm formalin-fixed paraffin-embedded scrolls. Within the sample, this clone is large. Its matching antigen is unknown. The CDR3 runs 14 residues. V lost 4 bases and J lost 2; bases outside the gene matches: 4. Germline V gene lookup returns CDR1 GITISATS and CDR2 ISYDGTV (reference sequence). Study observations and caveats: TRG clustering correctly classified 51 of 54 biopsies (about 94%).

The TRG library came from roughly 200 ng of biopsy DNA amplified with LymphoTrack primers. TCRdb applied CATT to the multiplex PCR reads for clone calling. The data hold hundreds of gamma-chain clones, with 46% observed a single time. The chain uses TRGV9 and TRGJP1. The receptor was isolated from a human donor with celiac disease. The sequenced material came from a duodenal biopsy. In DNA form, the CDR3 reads TGTGCCTTGTGGGAAGACACCACTGGTTGGTTCAAGATATTT. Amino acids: CALWEDTTGWFKIF.